The 5 T cell receptor beta chains listed next were all sequenced from one sample in a study of CD8+ T cells in alopecia areata. Treatment meaning: oral pan-JAK inhibitor, 5-10 mg twice daily. The sequencing template was cDNA reverse transcribed from extracted RNA. This table comes from immunoSEQ multiplex PCR, and its TCRdb copy is limited to in-frame clones, with some not included. The sample contains about 190,000 clones, about three fifths of which appear only once. Sample: CD4+ T cells sorted from blood, taken around week 49, from a patient treated with tofacitinib. All receptors come from a human donor with alopecia areata.

V and J are TRBV9 and TRBJ1-2; 7 positions agree with TRBD1. Germline-derived CDR1 and CDR2 are SGDLS and YYNGEE. The CDR3 extends over 16 amino acids. Trimming at V came to 2 bases and at J to 3 bases, leaving 10 bases not matched to a gene. The CDR3 protein is CASSVSTGAVDYGYTF. The DNA for the CDR3 is TGTGCCAGCAGCGTTTCAACAGGGGCTGTCGACTATGGCTACACCTTC.

The rearrangement links TRBV29-1 to TRBJ2-1; TRBD1 aligns across 8 bases. The CDR3 sequence is 12 residues long. CDR1 is SQVTM and CDR2 is ANQGSEA in the germline V gene. With 7 bases clipped from V and 1 base from J, the junction kept 0 bases outside the gene matches. CDR3 region: CSGDRSYNEQFF. In nucleotides, the CDR3 is TGCAGCGGGGACAGGTCCTACAATGAGCAGTTCTTC.

CDR3 coding DNA: TGCAGCGTGAGGACAGGGGAGGAAGCTTTCTTT. Its translation is CSVRTGEEAFF. The rearrangement uses TRBV29-1 and TRBJ1-1, with 9 bases aligning to TRBD1. The germline gives CDR1 SQVTM, CDR2 ANQGSEA. The trim removed 6 bases at V and 8 bases at J, leaving 4 bases unmatched. The CDR3 has 11 amino acids.

The chain is built from TRBV30 and TRBJ2-3, with TRBD1 matching 8 bases. The CDR3 contains 13 residues. V dropped 4 bases and J dropped 5; count of bases not matched to a gene: 5. Germline-derived CDR1 and CDR2 are GTSNPN and SVGIG (reference sequence). CDR3 in amino acids: CAWNRGFGDTQYF. CDR3 DNA: TGTGCCTGGAACAGGGGGTTTGGAGATACGCAGTATTTT.

The chain recombines TRBV10-3 with TRBJ2-6; tentative D call: TRBD1 (6 bases). Germline V gene lookup returns CDR1 ENHRY and CDR2 SYGVKD. The CDR3 contains 19 residues. Trimming removed 4 bases at V and 0 bases at J, with 19 bases between. In nucleotides, the CDR3 is TGTGCCATCAGTGGAGGCAGGGGCTGGAATGTCTCTGGGGCCAACGTCCTGACTTTC. Translating it yields CAISGGRGWNVSGANVLTF.